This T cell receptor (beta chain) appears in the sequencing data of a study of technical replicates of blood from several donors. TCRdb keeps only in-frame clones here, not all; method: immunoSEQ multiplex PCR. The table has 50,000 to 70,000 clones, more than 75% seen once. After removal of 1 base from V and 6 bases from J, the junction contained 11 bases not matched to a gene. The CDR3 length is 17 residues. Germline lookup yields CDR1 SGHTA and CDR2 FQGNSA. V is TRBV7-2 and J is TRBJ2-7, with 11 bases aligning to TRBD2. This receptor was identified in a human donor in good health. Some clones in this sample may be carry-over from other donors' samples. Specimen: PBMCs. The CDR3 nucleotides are TGTGCCAGCAGCTTAGGACTAGCGGGGAGGGTAAGATCCGAGCAGTACTTC. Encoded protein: CASSLGLAGRVRSEQYF.